This T cell receptor (beta chain) was identified during a study of T cells after yellow fever vaccination. Study in general: Fractions of low cell number were prepared using SMART-Seq v4 Ultra Low Input.

Trimming pared 0 bases from V and 2 bases from J, leaving 9 bases between. The CDR3 is 14 residues long. Germline V gene sequence: CDR1 SGHRS, CDR2 YFSETQ. For TCR, cDNA came from 5'RACE template switching, which added a universal primer site and UMIs. TCRdb redid the calling of the 5' RACE reads with MiXCR, one entry per CDR3 protein. The sample contains 29,000 or so distinct CDR3 sequences, around 5% of which appear only once. The study's findings and limits: The secondary T-cell response peaked on day 5, not day 15, but was weaker.

The sample holds many counts of this clonotype. Its antigen is undetermined. Sequenced material: CD8+ T cells sorted from PBMCs, taken 10 days after the yellow fever booster vaccination. The clonotype was recovered from a man aged 30-40 years who received the YFV17D yellow fever vaccine. The genes are TRBV5-1 and TRBJ2-7, with D perhaps matching TRBD2 (5 bases). CDR3 protein: CASSLDAGAYEQYF. The CDR3 nucleotides read TGCGCCAGCAGCTTGGATGCGGGCGCCTACGAGCAGTACTTC.